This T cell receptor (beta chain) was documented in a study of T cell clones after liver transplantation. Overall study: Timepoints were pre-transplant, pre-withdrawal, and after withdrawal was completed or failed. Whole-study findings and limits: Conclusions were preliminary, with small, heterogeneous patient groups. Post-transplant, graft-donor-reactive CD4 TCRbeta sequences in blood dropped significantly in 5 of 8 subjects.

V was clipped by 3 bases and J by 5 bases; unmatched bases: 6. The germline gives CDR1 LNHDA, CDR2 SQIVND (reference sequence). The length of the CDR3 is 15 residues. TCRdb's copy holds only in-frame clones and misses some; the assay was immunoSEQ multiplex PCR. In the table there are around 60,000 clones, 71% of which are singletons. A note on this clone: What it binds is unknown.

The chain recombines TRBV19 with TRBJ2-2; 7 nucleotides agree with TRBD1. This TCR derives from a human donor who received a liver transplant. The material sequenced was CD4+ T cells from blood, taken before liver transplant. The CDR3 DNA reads TGTGCCAGTAGTATGTTCAAGGGGGCGACCGGGGAGCTGTTTTTT. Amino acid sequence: CASSMFKGATGELFF.